This T cell receptor beta chain was observed in a study of cytomegalovirus exposure and HLA in healthy donors. Study results and caveats: V- and J-gene trimming in TCR beta was tied to a missense DCLRE1C variant by an analysis performed later. Most TCR sequences proved rare, with some public TCRs found in many donors. The presence/absence work took it that sequencing depth was about the same across donors.

About this clone itself: Its specificity is unknown.

Amplification used 60 Vbeta primers and 13 Jbeta primers. Measured with immunoSEQ multiplex PCR; TCRdb has only the in-frame clones, and not every one. In the table there are 150,000 to 200,000 clones, nearly 80% of which are singletons. V shed 0 bases and J 2 bases; nucleotides not matched to a gene: 2. The CDR3 has 16 amino acids. Germline values: CDR1 MGHRA, CDR2 YSYEKL. The V and J genes are TRBV4-1 and TRBJ2-5; 11 bases are shared with TRBD2. The material sequenced was PBMCs. The receptor was isolated from a woman between 40 and 50 years old in good health and CMV-seronegative. Here the CDR3 DNA reads TGCGCCAGCAGCCAAGAGAGACTAGCGGGACAAGAGACCCAGTACTTC. Encoded protein: CASSQERLAGQETQYF.